What follows describes a single T cell receptor (beta chain). The assay was immunoSEQ multiplex PCR, and TCRdb's table has in-frame clones only and misses some. The sample lists over 70,000 clones, nearly 90% occurring once. These data come from a study of T cell responses to AZD1222 COVID-19 vaccine. The sequencing here drew on peripheral blood, taken 28 days after the second AZD1222 dose. The sequence derives from an adult who received the AZD1222 COVID-19 vaccine.

CDR3 coding DNA: TGCGCCAGCAGCTCGACAGGGGGCGAATCACCCCTCCACTTT. Translation: CASSSTGGESPLHF. The chain has TRBV5-1 and TRBJ1-6; TRBD1 matches 10 bases. The germline gives CDR1 SGHRS, CDR2 YFSETQ. The CDR3 spans 14 residues. V was clipped by 3 bases and J by 10 bases; unmatched bases: 4.